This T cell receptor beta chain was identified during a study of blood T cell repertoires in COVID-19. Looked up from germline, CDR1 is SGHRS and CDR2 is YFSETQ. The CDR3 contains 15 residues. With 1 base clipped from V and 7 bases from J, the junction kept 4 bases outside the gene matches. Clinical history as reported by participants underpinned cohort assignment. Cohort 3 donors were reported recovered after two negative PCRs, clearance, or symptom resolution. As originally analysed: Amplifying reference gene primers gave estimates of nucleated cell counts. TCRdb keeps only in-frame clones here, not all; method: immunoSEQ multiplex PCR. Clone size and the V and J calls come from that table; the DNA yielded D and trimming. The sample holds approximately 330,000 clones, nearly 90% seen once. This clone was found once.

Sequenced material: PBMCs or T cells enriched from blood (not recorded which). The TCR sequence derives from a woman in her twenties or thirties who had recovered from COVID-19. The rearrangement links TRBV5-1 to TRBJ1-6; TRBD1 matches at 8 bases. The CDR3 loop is CASSLSAGGNSPLHF. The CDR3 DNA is TGCGCCAGCAGCTTGTCGGCAGGGGGCAATTCACCCCTCCACTTT.